The rows below give T cell receptor beta chains drawn from one sample of a study of monozygotic twins with inflammatory bowel disease. TCRdb re-called the 5' RACE reads; one entry per CDR3 protein, DNA not given. The sample has 150,000 to 200,000 distinct CDR3 sequences; the top ten hold 2.4%. Sequenced input: blood. These receptors were obtained from a human donor with ulcerative colitis or Crohn's disease, or a healthy co-twin of an affected twin (not recorded which). The CDR3 runs from the conserved cysteine through the conserved F or W. Clone size is given for some rows only: seen once, a few or many times, or a class if the clone is expanded.

CDR3	size	J	V
CASSPSGGSNQPQHF	-	TRBJ1-5	TRBV5-1
CASSPGDQQGPNSYEQYF	-	TRBJ2-7	TRBV18
CASSPGLPDTQYF	-	TRBJ2-3	TRBV19
CASSGHSYEQYF	-	TRBJ2-7	TRBV12-3/TRBV12-4
CASSSPPGLMTDTQYF	-	TRBJ2-3	TRBV11-2
CASSEIGTGWRSGELFF	-	TRBJ2-2	TRBV5-1
CASSLGLERAPSSYTQYF	-	TRBJ2-3	TRBV7-3
CASSPGFLEQFF	-	TRBJ2-1	TRBV7-9
CASSPPIEVSEQYF	-	TRBJ2-7	TRBV5-5
CASSLYNRGSETQYF	-	TRBJ2-5	TRBV27
CASSTLRGPNSPLHF	-	TRBJ1-6	TRBV6-1
CASSLGGLVRPQETQYF	-	TRBJ2-5	TRBV12-3/TRBV12-4
CASSEAGTGEKLFF	-	TRBJ1-4	TRBV6-1
CASSLTSEQFF	-	TRBJ2-1	TRBV12-3/TRBV12-4
CASSLITSTDTQYF	-	TRBJ2-3	TRBV5-4
CASSLGPSQETQYF	-	TRBJ2-5	TRBV5-1
CASSSRGAGNNEQFF	-	TRBJ2-1	TRBV27
CASTLGASIDTQYF	-	TRBJ2-3	TRBV9
CASSEGNTGELFF	medium-sized	TRBJ2-2	TRBV6-4
CASSFLREGLGTGELFF	-	TRBJ2-2	TRBV12-3/TRBV12-4
CAWMGQAGNTIYF	-	TRBJ1-3	TRBV30
CASSFRQGPVGYQPQHF	-	TRBJ1-5	TRBV28
CASSLSIGVNTEAFF	-	TRBJ1-1	TRBV7-9
CASSEAGGIDSPLHF	-	TRBJ1-6	TRBV6-1
CASSQPYQETQYF	-	TRBJ2-5	TRBV6-1
CSARALASEQYF	-	TRBJ2-7	TRBV20-1
CASSSPTQGDTQYF	-	TRBJ2-3	TRBV11-3
CASSPRLSGGALGNQYF	-	TRBJ2-5	TRBV9
CASSFHLWGLAGASYEQYF	-	TRBJ2-7	TRBV12-3/TRBV12-4
CASSLASLAGGDVQFF	-	TRBJ2-1	TRBV7-2
CASSQSLGQGVRETQYF	-	TRBJ2-5	TRBV5-1
CASSPGTGRYEQYF	-	TRBJ2-7	TRBV7-6
CASSYSWRGGTDTQYF	-	TRBJ2-3	TRBV6-5
CSARGGTHNSPLHF	-	TRBJ1-6	TRBV20-1
CASSLGVRYEQYF	-	TRBJ2-7	TRBV11-2
CASSLERGRTSTYEQYF	-	TRBJ2-7	TRBV11-3
CASRDRDYEQYF	-	TRBJ2-7	TRBV6-2/TRBV6-3
CASSQEVEQFF	-	TRBJ2-1	TRBV14
CASSFGGPGSPGELFF	-	TRBJ2-2	TRBV5-5
CASIRRGNTEAFF	-	TRBJ1-1	TRBV6-2/TRBV6-3
CASSLVGALQETQYF	-	TRBJ2-5	TRBV11-2
CASSPVGGSTGELFF	-	TRBJ2-2	TRBV5-1
CASSFGTANYEQYF	-	TRBJ2-7	TRBV5-1
CASKQGGELFF	-	TRBJ2-2	TRBV12-3/TRBV12-4
CASSSFAGGYYNEQFF	-	TRBJ2-1	TRBV28
CASSYLGGPISYEQYF	-	TRBJ2-7	TRBV6-2/TRBV6-3
CASSTPGTGLDTAFF	-	TRBJ1-1	TRBV11-2
CASSLFRLAAGEQFF	-	TRBJ2-1	TRBV13
CASSPPGQFVGTDTQYF	-	TRBJ2-3	TRBV12-3/TRBV12-4
CASSQGVGTDTQYF	-	TRBJ2-3	TRBV3-1
CASSHTRDRVVYGYGYTF	-	TRBJ1-2	TRBV6-1
CSARDLAGRETQYF	-	TRBJ2-5	TRBV20-1
CASSQGGSAFF	-	TRBJ1-1	TRBV4-3
CSVDPGGSSYNEQFF	-	TRBJ2-1	TRBV29-1
CASNTQGQETQYF	-	TRBJ2-5	TRBV5-1